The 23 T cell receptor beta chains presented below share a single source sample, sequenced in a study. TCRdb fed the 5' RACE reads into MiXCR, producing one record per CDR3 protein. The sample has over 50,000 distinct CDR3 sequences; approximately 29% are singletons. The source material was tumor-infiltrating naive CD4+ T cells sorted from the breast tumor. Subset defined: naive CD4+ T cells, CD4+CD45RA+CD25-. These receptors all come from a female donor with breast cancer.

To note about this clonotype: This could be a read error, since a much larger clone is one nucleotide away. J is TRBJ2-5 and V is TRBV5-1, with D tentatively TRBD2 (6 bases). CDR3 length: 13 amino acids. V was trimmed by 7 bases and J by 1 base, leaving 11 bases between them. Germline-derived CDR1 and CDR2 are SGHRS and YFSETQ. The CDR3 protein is CASPRTTQETQYF. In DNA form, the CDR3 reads TGCGCCAGCCCTAGGACTACCCAAGAGACCCAGTACTTC.

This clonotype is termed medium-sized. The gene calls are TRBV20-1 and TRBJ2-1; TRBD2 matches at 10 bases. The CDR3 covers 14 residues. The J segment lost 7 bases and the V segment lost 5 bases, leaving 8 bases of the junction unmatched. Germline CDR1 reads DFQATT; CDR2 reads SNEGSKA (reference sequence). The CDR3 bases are TGCAGTGCTCCCCTAGCGGGAGTTATGAATGAGCAGTTCTTC. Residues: CSAPLAGVMNEQFF.

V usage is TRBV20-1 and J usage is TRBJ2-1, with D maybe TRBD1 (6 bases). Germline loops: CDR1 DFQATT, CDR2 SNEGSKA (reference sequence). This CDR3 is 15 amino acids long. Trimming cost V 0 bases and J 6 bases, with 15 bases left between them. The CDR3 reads CSARDRGRGFNEQFF. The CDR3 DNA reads TGCAGTGCTAGAGACAGGGGCAGGGGTTTCAATGAGCAGTTCTTC.

The DNA of the CDR3 is TGCGCCAGCAGCCAAGGGGACAAAGCTAACTATGGCTACACCTTC. This translates into CASSQGDKANYGYTF. V gene TRBV4-1 combines with J gene TRBJ1-2; TRBD1 is a possible D gene (6 bases). The CDR3 consists of 15 residues. CDR1 is MGHRA and CDR2 is YSYEKL in the germline V gene. Trimming removed 1 base from V and 0 bases from J, with 9 bases in between.

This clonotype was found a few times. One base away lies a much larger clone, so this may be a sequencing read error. This CDR3 is CASSLEGPQETQYF. CDR3 sequence (DNA): TGCGCCAGCAGCTTGGAAGGACCCCAAGAGACCCAGTACTTC. The gene calls are TRBV5-1 and TRBJ2-5; no definite D call. Germline V gene lookup returns CDR1 SGHRS and CDR2 YFSETQ. Trimming stripped 0 bases from V and 1 base from J, with 7 bases between. The CDR3 extends over 14 amino acids.

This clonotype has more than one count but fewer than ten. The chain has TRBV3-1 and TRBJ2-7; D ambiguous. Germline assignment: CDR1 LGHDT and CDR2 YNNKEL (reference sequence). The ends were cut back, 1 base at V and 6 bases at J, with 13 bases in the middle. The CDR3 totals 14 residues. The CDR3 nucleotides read TGTGCCAGCAGCCAAGGGCCGAAAATGACCGAGCAGTACTTC. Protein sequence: CASSQGPKMTEQYF.

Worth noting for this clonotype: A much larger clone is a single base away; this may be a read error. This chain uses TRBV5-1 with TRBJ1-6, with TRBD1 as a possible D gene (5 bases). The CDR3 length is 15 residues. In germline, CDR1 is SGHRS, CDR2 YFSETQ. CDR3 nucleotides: TGCGCCGGCAGCTTGGAAGGCAGGGACGGATCACCCCTCCACTTT. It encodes CAGSLEGRDGSPLHF.

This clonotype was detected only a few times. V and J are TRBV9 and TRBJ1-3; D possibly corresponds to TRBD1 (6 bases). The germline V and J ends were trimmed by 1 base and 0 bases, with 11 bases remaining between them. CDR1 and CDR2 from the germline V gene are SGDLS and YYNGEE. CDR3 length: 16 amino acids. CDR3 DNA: TGTGCCAGCAGCGTAATTCAGGGGAGCTCTGGAAACACCATATATTTT. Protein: CASSVIQGSSGNTIYF.

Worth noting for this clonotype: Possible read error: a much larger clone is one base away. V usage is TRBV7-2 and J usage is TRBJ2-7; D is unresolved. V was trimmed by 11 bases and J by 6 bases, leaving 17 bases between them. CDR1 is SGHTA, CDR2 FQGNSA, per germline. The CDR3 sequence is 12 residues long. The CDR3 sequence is CACLKGRVEQYF. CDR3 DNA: TGTGCCTGCTTAAAGGGCCGGGTCGAGCAGTACTTC.

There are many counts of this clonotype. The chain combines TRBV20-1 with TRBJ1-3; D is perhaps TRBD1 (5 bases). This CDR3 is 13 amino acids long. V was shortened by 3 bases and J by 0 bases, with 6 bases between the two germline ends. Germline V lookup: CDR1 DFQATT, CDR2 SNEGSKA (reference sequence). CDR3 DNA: TGCAGTGCTAGGGACATCTCTGGAAACACCATATATTTT. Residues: CSARDISGNTIYF.

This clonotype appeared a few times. The CDR3, as DNA: TGTGCCAGTAGTATAAGTTTGGGGAGAACTGAAGCTTTCTTT. As protein: CASSISLGRTEAFF. The chain joins TRBV19 to TRBJ1-1; D gene unclear. The V gene's germline CDR1 is LNHDA and CDR2 SQIVND (reference sequence). The CDR3 covers 14 residues. V gave up 2 bases and J gave up 5 bases, with 12 bases separating them.

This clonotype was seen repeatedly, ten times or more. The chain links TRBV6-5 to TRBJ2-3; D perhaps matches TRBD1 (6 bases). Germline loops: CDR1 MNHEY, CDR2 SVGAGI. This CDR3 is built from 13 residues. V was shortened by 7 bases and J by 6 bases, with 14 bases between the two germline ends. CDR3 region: CASTDRFSDTQYF. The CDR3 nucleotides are TGTGCCAGCACCGACAGGTTTTCGGATACGCAGTATTTT.

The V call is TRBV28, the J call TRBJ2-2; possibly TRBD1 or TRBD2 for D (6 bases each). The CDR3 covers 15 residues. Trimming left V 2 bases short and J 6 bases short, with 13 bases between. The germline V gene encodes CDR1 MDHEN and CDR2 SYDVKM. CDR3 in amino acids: CASSLPGAQAGELFF. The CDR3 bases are TGTGCCAGCAGTTTACCGGGGGCGCAGGCCGGGGAGCTGTTTTTT.

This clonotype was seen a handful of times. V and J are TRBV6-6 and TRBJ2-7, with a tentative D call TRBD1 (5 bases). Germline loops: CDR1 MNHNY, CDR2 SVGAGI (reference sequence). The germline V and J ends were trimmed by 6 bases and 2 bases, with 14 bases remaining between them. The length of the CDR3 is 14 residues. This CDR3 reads CASSLRTQTYEQYF. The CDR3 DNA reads TGTGCCAGCAGCCTAAGGACACAAACCTACGAGCAGTACTTC.

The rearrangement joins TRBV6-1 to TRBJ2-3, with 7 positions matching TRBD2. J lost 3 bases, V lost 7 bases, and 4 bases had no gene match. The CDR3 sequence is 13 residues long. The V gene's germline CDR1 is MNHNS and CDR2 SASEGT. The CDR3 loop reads CASKRGRTDTQYF. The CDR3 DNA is TGTGCCAGCAAGCGGGGAAGGACAGATACGCAGTATTTT.

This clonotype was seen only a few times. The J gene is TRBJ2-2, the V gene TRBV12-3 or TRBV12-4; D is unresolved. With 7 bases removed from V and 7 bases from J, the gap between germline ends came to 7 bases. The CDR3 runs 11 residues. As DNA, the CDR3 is TGTGCCAGCAAGTCCCTCGGGGAGCTGTTTTTT. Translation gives CASKSLGELFF.

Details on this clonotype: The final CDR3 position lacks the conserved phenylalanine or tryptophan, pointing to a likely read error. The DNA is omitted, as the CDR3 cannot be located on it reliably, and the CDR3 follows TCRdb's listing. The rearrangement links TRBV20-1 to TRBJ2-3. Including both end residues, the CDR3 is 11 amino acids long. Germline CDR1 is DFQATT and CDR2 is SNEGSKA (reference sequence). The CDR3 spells CSARGVGLGYV.

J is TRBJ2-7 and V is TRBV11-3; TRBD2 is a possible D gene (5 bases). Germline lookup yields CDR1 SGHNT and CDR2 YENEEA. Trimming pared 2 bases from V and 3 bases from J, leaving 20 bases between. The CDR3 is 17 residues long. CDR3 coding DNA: TGTGCCAGCAGCTTACCCCCGAGGGTGGGAGCCCACTACGAGCAGTACTTC. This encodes CASSLPPRVGAHYEQYF.

The CDR3 bases are TGTGCCAGCAGCCAAGAGCAGGGGCCCTACAATGAGCAGTTCTTC. It encodes CASSQEQGPYNEQFF. The chain has TRBV4-2 and TRBJ2-1; maybe TRBD1 (6 bases). The germline V gene encodes CDR1 LGHNA and CDR2 YNFKEQ. The CDR3 runs 15 residues. V was cut by 0 bases and J by 2 bases, with 8 bases left in between.

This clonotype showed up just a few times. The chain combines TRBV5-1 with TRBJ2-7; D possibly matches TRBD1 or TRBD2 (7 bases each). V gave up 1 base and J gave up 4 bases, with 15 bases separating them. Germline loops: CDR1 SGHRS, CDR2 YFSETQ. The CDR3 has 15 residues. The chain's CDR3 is CASSLNQGGDYEQYF. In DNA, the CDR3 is TGCGCCAGCAGCTTGAACCAGGGGGGGGATTACGAGCAGTACTTC.

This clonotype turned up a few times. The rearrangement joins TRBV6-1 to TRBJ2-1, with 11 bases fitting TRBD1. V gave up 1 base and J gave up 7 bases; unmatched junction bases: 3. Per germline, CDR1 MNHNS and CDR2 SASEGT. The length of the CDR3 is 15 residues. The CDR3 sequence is CASSEGTGGGNEQFF. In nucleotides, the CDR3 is TGTGCCAGCAGTGAAGGGACAGGGGGCGGGAATGAGCAGTTCTTC.

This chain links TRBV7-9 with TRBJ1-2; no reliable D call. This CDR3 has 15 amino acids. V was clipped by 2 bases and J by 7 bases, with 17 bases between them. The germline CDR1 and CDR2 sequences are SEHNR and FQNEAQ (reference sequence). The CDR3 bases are TGTGCCAGCAGCTTAATGGGAGAGGCCTCTACTGGCTACACCTTC. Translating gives CASSLMGEASTGYTF.

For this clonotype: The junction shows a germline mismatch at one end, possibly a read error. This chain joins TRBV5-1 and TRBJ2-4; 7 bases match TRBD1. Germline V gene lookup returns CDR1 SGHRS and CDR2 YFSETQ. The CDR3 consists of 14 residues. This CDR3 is CASSLSGQAQEVRF. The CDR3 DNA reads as TGCGCCAGCAGCTTGTCCGGACAGGCCCAAGAAGTTCGCTTC.